The text below deals with one T cell receptor (beta chain). Time point defined: newly diagnosed GD, antithyroid drugs for less than 3 months. Researchers made the TCR library from RNA that was extracted from PBMCs. Researchers made TCR beta libraries by using iRepertoire HTBI primers and running Arm-PCR on CDR3 regions. TCRdb re-called the multiplex PCR reads through MiXCR, storing one row per CDR3 protein. This table has hundreds of thousands of distinct CDR3 sequences, approximately 15% appearing once. The source of the sample is a study of regulatory T cells in long-lasting Graves disease. Germline lookup yields CDR1 MDHEN and CDR2 SYDVKM. The CDR3 runs to 13 residues. The V gene end was trimmed by 5 bases and the J gene end by 10 bases; junction bases not matched to a gene: 7. This sample also appeared in a second study, on T cells in Graves' hyperthyroidism and ophthalmopathy. That report adds: The study enrolled patients aged 18 to 65 with newly diagnosed hyperthyroidism of under 2 months' duration.

V usage is TRBV28 and J usage is TRBJ2-1, with 8 bases identical to TRBD1. Here the sequenced sample was peripheral blood mononuclear cells (PBMCs), taken at new diagnosis, from a patient treated with antithyroid drugs. The source is a man aged 40-50 years with Graves disease. The CDR3: CASSPPTGVEQFF. The CDR3 coding sequence is TGTGCCAGCAGTCCCCCGACAGGGGTAGAGCAGTTCTTC.